This T cell receptor beta chain was documented in a study of blood T cell repertoires in COVID-19. About the research overall: From T cells, B-cell-depleted T cells, or PBMCs came the material, which was cDNA or gDNA.

Original data processing: By means of reference gene primer amplification, nucleated cell counts were estimated. The repertoire was sequenced with immunoSEQ multiplex PCR; TCRdb's copy has only in-frame clones and lacks some. V, J and clone size are taken as reported in that table, and D and trimming were inferred from the DNA itself. The table has 650,000 to 800,000 clones, around 90% seen once; the top ten hold over 0.2%. This clone has only one observation. The sample comprised peripheral blood. This TCR derives from a woman aged 18-30 years with acute or convalescent COVID-19.

CDR3 bases: TGCGCCAGCAGCCAAGTCCGAGGGGAGGGGACTAATGAAAAACTGTTTTTT. It is translated as CASSQVRGEGTNEKLFF. This chain connects TRBV4-3 to TRBJ1-4; D is possibly TRBD1 (5 bases). The CDR3 totals 17 residues. Trimming stripped 1 base from V and 2 bases from J, with 14 bases between. The germline CDR1 and CDR2 sequences are LGHNA and YSLEER.